A single sample is the source of the 22 T cell receptor beta chains below, sequenced in a study of cytomegalovirus exposure and HLA in healthy donors. Amplification used 60 Vbeta primers and 13 Jbeta primers. Sequencing was performed with immunoSEQ multiplex PCR; in TCRdb, only in-frame clones are kept and a portion is missing. Here the sample spans around 92,000 clones, 81% being singletons. Material for sequencing was PBMCs. These receptors were obtained from a girl between 2 and 10 years old in good health and CMV-seropositive.

This clone was seen a few times. This rearrangement joins TRBV7-3 to TRBJ2-1, with 9 bases that match TRBD1. The length of the CDR3 is 11 residues. Trimming took 5 bases from V and 16 from J; bases not matched to a gene: 6. Germline V gene sequence: CDR1 SGHTA, CDR2 FQGTGA. The CDR3: CASSPGTGHFF. In DNA, the CDR3 is TGTGCCAGCAGCCCCGGGACAGGGCACTTCTTC.

This chain connects TRBV27 to TRBJ2-7; 9 nucleotides agree with TRBD2. V dropped 1 base and J dropped 5; count of bases not matched to a gene: 9. The CDR3 spans 16 residues. Germline V gene lookup returns CDR1 MNHEY and CDR2 SMNVEV (reference sequence). The CDR3 DNA reads as TGTGCCAGCAGTTTATGGGGGCCTAGCGGGACCAACGAGCAGTACTTC. Protein sequence: CASSLWGPSGTNEQYF.

On this clone itself: At one boundary the junction diverges from the germline segment, which might be a read error. The chain carries TRBV18 and TRBJ1-2; TRBD1 aligns across 7 bases. This CDR3 has 18 residues. Germline V gives CDR1 KGHSH, CDR2 LQKENI. The CDR3 protein is CASSPMGPTGVGVYSYTF. In DNA, the CDR3 is TGTGCCAGCTCACCGATGGGACCTACAGGGGTGGGTGTCTATAGCTACACCTTC.

The chain joins TRBV29-1 to TRBJ2-3; TRBD2 aligns across 8 bases. This CDR3 has 14 amino acids. Trimming took 3 bases from V and 6 from J; bases not matched to a gene: 8. Looked up from germline, CDR1 is SQVTM and CDR2 is ANQGSEA. The CDR3 region is CSVDGAGGGDTQYF. The CDR3 coding sequence is TGCAGCGTTGACGGGGCGGGAGGTGGGGATACGCAGTATTTT.

This clone occurred once. This chain joins TRBV5-6 and TRBJ2-3; weak D call: TRBD2 (5 bases). V lost 3 bases and J lost 2, with 10 bases in between. CDR1 SGHDT and CDR2 YYEEEE come from the germline V gene. The CDR3 consists of 14 residues. The CDR3 is CASSSRTYTDTQYF. CDR3 in DNA: TGTGCCAGCAGCTCCAGGACTTACACAGATACGCAGTATTTT.

The rearrangement links TRBV16 to TRBJ1-2; TRBD1 matches 8 bases. There are 15 residues in the CDR3. Germline V gene sequence: CDR1 KGHSY, CDR2 FQNENV. V shed 4 bases and J 2 bases; nucleotides not matched to a gene: 6. The CDR3 reads CASSLSDRVNYGYTF. The CDR3 coding sequence is TGTGCCAGCAGCCTCTCGGACAGGGTCAACTATGGCTACACCTTC. Looking up the rest from reference TRBV16 and TRBJ1-2 gives the full variable domain: GEEVAQTPKHLVRGEGQKAKLYCAPIKGHSYVFWYQQVLKNEFKFLISFQNENVFDETGMPKERFSAKCLPNSPCSLEIQATKLEDSAVYFCASSLSDRVNYGYTFGSGTRLTVV.

This rearrangement joins TRBV6-1 to TRBJ2-1; D not resolved. The CDR3 extends over 14 amino acids. Germline V gene data show CDR1 as MNHNS and CDR2 as SASEGT. With 7 bases removed from V and 0 bases from J, the gap between germline ends came to 10 bases. CDR3 DNA: TGTGCCAGCATGTCTCCGAGCTCCTACAATGAGCAGTTCTTC. This translates into CASMSPSSYNEQFF.

This chain connects TRBV9 to TRBJ2-1; D is unresolved. Trimming shortened V by 0 bases and J by 0 bases, and 7 bases separated the two germline ends. The CDR3 has 15 residues. The germline V gene has CDR1 SGDLS and CDR2 YYNGEE. CDR3: CASSVGGGSYNEQFF. The CDR3 DNA reads TGTGCCAGCAGCGTAGGCGGCGGCTCCTACAATGAGCAGTTCTTC.

This rearrangement joins TRBV2 to TRBJ2-1, with D perhaps TRBD2 (6 bases). The CDR3 has 13 residues. Germline CDR1 and CDR2: SNHLY and FYNNEI. The germline V and J ends were trimmed by 7 bases and 4 bases, with 11 bases remaining between them. The CDR3 here is CASILAFYNEQFF. CDR3 DNA: TGTGCCAGCATTCTAGCGTTTTACAATGAGCAGTTCTTC.

The chain joins TRBV5-8 to TRBJ2-7, with 16 bases that match TRBD2. V dropped 4 bases and J dropped 3; count of bases not matched to a gene: 4. Germline V lookup: CDR1 SGHTS, CDR2 YDEGEE. This CDR3 spans 16 amino acids. CDR3 in amino acids: CASSGTSGRAGYEQYF. As DNA, the CDR3 is TGTGCCAGCAGCGGGACTAGCGGGAGGGCGGGCTACGAGCAGTACTTC. Full variable domain (remainder filled in from reference TRBV5-8 and TRBJ2-7): EAGVTQSPTHLIKTRGQQATLRCSPISGHTSVYWYQQALGLGLQFLLWYDEGEERNRGNFPPRFSGRQFPNYSSELNVNALELEDSALYLCASSGTSGRAGYEQYFGPGTRLTVT.

This chain joins TRBV9 and TRBJ1-1; no clear D gene. Germline values: CDR1 SGDLS, CDR2 YYNGEE. The CDR3 extends over 15 amino acids. V was shortened by 0 bases and J by 0 bases, with 9 bases between the two germline ends. As DNA, the CDR3 is TGTGCCAGCAGCGTAGAACCGAACATGAACACTGAAGCTTTCTTT. Amino acids: CASSVEPNMNTEAFF.

The CDR3 here is CASSAGTGDGNQPQHF. In DNA, the CDR3 is TGTGCCAGCAGCGCCGGGACAGGGGACGGCAATCAGCCCCAGCATTTT. The chain joins TRBV21-1 to TRBJ1-5; the D segment call TRBD1 is taken from the table without a DNA check. TRBV21-1 is tagged as a pseudogene. The CDR3 runs 16 residues.

The chain joins TRBV4-2 to TRBJ1-5; D may be TRBD1 (5 bases). Trimming took off 4 bases at V and 0 bases at J, with 13 bases between the two ends. Germline V CDR1 and CDR2: LGHNA, YNFKEQ. CDR3 size: 16 residues. This CDR3 reads CASSPTGFYSNQPQHF. The CDR3 coding sequence is TGTGCCAGCAGCCCTACAGGCTTCTATAGCAATCAGCCCCAGCATTTT.

This clone has just a few counts. The chain carries TRBV5-5 and TRBJ2-7; 7 bases line up with TRBD2. Germline trimming cut 2 bases from V and 0 bases from J; bases unmatched to any gene: 8. CDR3 length: 16 residues. The germline gives CDR1 SGHKS, CDR2 YYEKEE (reference sequence). The CDR3 sequence is CASSLSGPSGSYEQYF. CDR3 bases: TGTGCCAGCAGCTTAAGCGGCCCTAGCGGCTCCTACGAGCAGTACTTC.

The gene calls are TRBV30 and TRBJ1-2; D is possibly TRBD1 (5 bases). CDR3 size: 13 residues. Germline V CDR1 and CDR2: GTSNPN, SVGIG (reference sequence). V shed 7 bases and J shed 1 base, with 13 bases lying between them. The CDR3 here is CASLRQLNYGYTF. The CDR3 bases are TGTGCCTCCTTGAGACAGCTTAACTATGGCTACACCTTC.

V gene TRBV5-1 combines with J gene TRBJ2-5; 10 bases map to TRBD2. The CDR3 consists of 16 residues. Unmatched junction bases numbered 4, after V lost 1 base and J lost 1 base. Germline V gene sequence: CDR1 SGHRS, CDR2 YFSETQ. Here the CDR3 reads CASSLKLAGFQETQYF. The CDR3, as DNA: TGCGCCAGCAGCTTGAAACTAGCGGGATTCCAAGAGACCCAGTACTTC. Looking up the rest from reference TRBV5-1 and TRBJ2-5 gives the full variable domain: KAGVTQTPRYLIKTRGQQVTLSCSPISGHRSVSWYQQTPGQGLQFLFEYFSETQRNKGNFPGRFSGRQFSNSRSEMNVSTLELGDSALYLCASSLKLAGFQETQYFGPGTRLLVL.

The chain uses TRBV10-3 and TRBJ2-3, with 11 nucleotides matching TRBD2. This CDR3 region has 15 residues. V lost 6 bases to trimming and J lost 1 base; unmatched junction nucleotides: 3. The germline V gene encodes CDR1 ENHRY and CDR2 SYGVKD. The CDR3 protein is CAIRGLADRTDTQYF. The CDR3 bases are TGTGCCATCAGGGGACTAGCGGACCGCACAGATACGCAGTATTTT.

V and J are TRBV27 and TRBJ2-7; D might be TRBD2 (5 bases). The CDR3 runs to 15 residues. Trimming cost V 3 bases and J 7 bases, with 19 bases left between them. Germline values: CDR1 MNHEY, CDR2 SMNVEV (reference sequence). The CDR3 spells CASSFFRGAPGEQYF. As DNA, the CDR3 is TGTGCCAGCAGTTTCTTCCGGGGTGCACCGGGGGAGCAGTACTTC.

V usage is TRBV30 and J usage is TRBJ2-2; D perhaps matches TRBD2 (6 bases). Germline assignment: CDR1 GTSNPN and CDR2 SVGIG (reference sequence). Between the trimmed V and J ends, which lost 0 bases and 3 bases, there was a span of 11 bases. CDR3 length: 15 amino acids. The CDR3 DNA follows: TGTGCCTGGAGTGTAAAGCGGGCCGACACCGGGGAGCTGTTTTTT. This sequence encodes CAWSVKRADTGELFF.

This clone has just a few counts. The chain is built from TRBV18 and TRBJ2-7, with 11 positions matching TRBD2. Germline V lookup: CDR1 KGHSH, CDR2 LQKENI. The CDR3 sequence is 15 residues long. The V gene end was trimmed by 3 bases and the J gene end by 3 bases; junction bases not matched to a gene: 4. The CDR3, as DNA: TGTGCCAGCTCACCGGGACTAGCGGATATCTACGAGCAGTACTTC. Amino acids: CASSPGLADIYEQYF.

The chain is built from TRBV25-1 and TRBJ1-1; the D gene is possibly TRBD1 (6 bases). Germline loops: CDR1 MGHDK, CDR2 SYGVNS. V shed 2 bases and J shed 9 bases, with 19 bases lying between them. This CDR3 is 15 amino acids long. The CDR3: CASSEPNGQLKQAFF. In DNA, the CDR3 is TGTGCCAGCAGTGAACCAAACGGACAGCTGAAACAAGCTTTCTTT.

CDR3 amino acids: CSVGGQGTVEQYF. DNA of the CDR3: TGCAGCGTTGGAGGACAGGGGACGGTCGAGCAGTACTTC. The chain links TRBV29-1 to TRBJ2-7, with TRBD1 matching over 9 bases. The trim removed 4 bases at V and 6 bases at J, leaving 7 bases unmatched. In germline, CDR1 is SQVTM, CDR2 ANQGSEA. The CDR3 totals 13 residues.